The 5 T cell receptor beta chains presented below share a single source sample, sequenced in a study of T cells in Graves' hyperthyroidism and ophthalmopathy. TCR beta CDR3 sequences were amplified from RNA transcripts. An initial round of RT-PCR targeting the TCR CDR3 relied on the HTBI primer set. In TCRdb, the multiplex PCR reads were re-called with MiXCR into one record per CDR3 protein. The sample lists hundreds of thousands of distinct CDR3 sequences, 40% to 55% occurring once. Sequencing used peripheral blood or thyroid tissue (not recorded which). These receptors originate from an adult man with Graves' disease, either hyperthyroidism or ophthalmopathy (not recorded which).

The J gene is TRBJ2-7, the V gene TRBV7-9, with D perhaps matching TRBD1 (6 bases). The CDR3 extends over 12 amino acids. The V and J ends lost 6 bases and 3 bases respectively, with 9 bases between them. CDR1 is SEHNR, CDR2 FQNEAQ, per germline (reference sequence). The CDR3 loop is CASSKGDYEQYF. CDR3 bases: TGTGCCAGCAGTAAGGGGGACTACGAGCAGTACTTC.

A word on this clonotype: Without the conserved terminal phenylalanine or tryptophan, this CDR3 likely stems from a read error. Because the CDR3's place on the DNA is in doubt, the DNA is left out and the CDR3 is given as listed by TCRdb. The rearrangement joins TRBV29-1 to TRBJ1-3; the tabulated D call, TRBD1, remains unverified against the DNA. Per germline, CDR1 SQVTM and CDR2 ANQGSEA. The CDR3 has 8 residues if both end residues are counted. CDR3 sequence: CSVDQSGA.

In the case of this clonotype: The CDR3 does not close with the conserved phenylalanine or tryptophan, likely indicating a read error. The genes are TRBV10-3 and TRBJ2-5, with D hard to call. Between the trimmed V and J ends, which lost 4 bases and 2 bases, there was a span of 8 bases. This CDR3 contains 13 residues. The germline CDR1 and CDR2 sequences are ENHRY and SYGVKD. The CDR3 reads CAISVGSQETQYL. In DNA, the CDR3 is TGTGCCATCAGTGTGGGGTCTCAAGAGACCCAGTACCTC.

This chain links TRBV5-4 with TRBJ1-4; 10 bases align to TRBD1. CDR1 and CDR2 from the germline V gene are SGHNT and YYREEE (reference sequence). The CDR3 loop spans 18 amino acids. The V segment lost 1 base and the J segment 3 bases; nucleotides outside the gene matches: 9. The CDR3 reads CASSLLWDRGKANEKLFF. The CDR3 DNA reads TGTGCCAGCAGCTTGTTGTGGGACAGGGGTAAAGCTAATGAAAAACTGTTTTTT.

Worth noting for this clonotype: A clone one base away is much larger, so this may be a read error. Here the CDR3 omits its conserved ending phenylalanine or tryptophan, so a read error is the likely source. J is TRBJ1-6 and V is TRBV15; D gene uncertain. The CDR3 length is 14 residues. V shed 0 bases and J shed 8 bases, with 8 bases lying between them. CDR1 and CDR2 (germline): LNHNV, YYDKDF (reference sequence). CDR3: CATSRDFGDSPLHL. The DNA of the CDR3 is TGTGCCACCAGCAGAGATTTCGGGGATTCACCCCTCCACTTG.